What follows describes a single TCR beta chain. This specimen comes from a study of blood T cell repertoires in COVID-19. Trimming removed 6 bases from V and 3 bases from J, with 11 bases in between. The CDR3 contains 13 residues. Assay used: immunoSEQ multiplex PCR; TCRdb lists only in-frame clones, some missing. Here the sample spans about 62,000 clones, approximately 70% being singletons. The chain is built from TRBV12-3 or TRBV12-4 and TRBJ1-1; D uncertain. The clonotype comes from a woman aged 55-69 years who had been exposed to COVID-19. Material: PBMCs or T cells enriched from blood (not recorded which). CDR3 sequence (DNA): TGTGCCAGCAGAGAGCGACCCGACACTGAAGCTTTCTTT. Protein: CASRERPDTEAFF.